This T cell receptor beta chain was recovered during a study of human T cells and chemical hapten exposure. As for the study in general: Sensitizing treatment utilized 2% DPC over a 2 cm by 2 cm portion of upper inner arm skin.

TCRdb re-analysed the RACE reads in MiXCR, keeping a single row per CDR3 protein. The repertoire holds 40,000 or so distinct CDR3 sequences, with over 3.5% as singletons. This clonotype was seen only a few times. Described time point: patch test 1, 2 weeks after DPC sensitization. Treatment in this sample: therapeutic diphenylcyclopropenone sensitization with weekly scalp DPC. RNA extraction used unfractionated whole blood as the source of total RNA. The CDR3 extends over 15 amino acids. CDR1 and CDR2 (germline): DFQATT, SNEGSKA (reference sequence). V dropped 0 bases and J dropped 3; count of bases not matched to a gene: 4.

The V and J genes are TRBV20-1 and TRBJ2-3; the match to TRBD2 covers 9 bases. This TCR came from a man aged 50-59 years with alopecia areata. Some clones in this sample may be carry-over from other donors' samples. The source was whole blood, collected in connection with sensitization to the hapten diphenylcyclopropenone (DPC). Here the CDR3 DNA reads TGCAGTGCTAGAGATAGCGGGGGAATTACAGATACGCAGTATTTT. This encodes CSARDSGGITDTQYF.